This T cell receptor beta chain was retrieved from a study of control samples from healthy donors and cancer patients. The repertoire was sequenced with immunoSEQ multiplex PCR; TCRdb's copy has only in-frame clones and lacks some. This repertoire shows 150,000 or so clones, 80% to 95% found once; its top ten account for about 5.8%. Looked up from germline, CDR1 is SGHVS and CDR2 is FQNEAQ. Between the trimmed V and J ends, which lost 5 bases and 11 bases, there was a span of 13 bases. The CDR3 consists of 12 residues. The V call is TRBV7-8, the J call TRBJ2-1; a weak D match, TRBD2 (6 bases). The TCR comes from a man younger than 30 in good health. The specimen was blood. The CDR3 coding sequence is TGTGCCAGCAGCCCCCTTGCGGGGAAGCAGTTCTTC. As protein: CASSPLAGKQFF.